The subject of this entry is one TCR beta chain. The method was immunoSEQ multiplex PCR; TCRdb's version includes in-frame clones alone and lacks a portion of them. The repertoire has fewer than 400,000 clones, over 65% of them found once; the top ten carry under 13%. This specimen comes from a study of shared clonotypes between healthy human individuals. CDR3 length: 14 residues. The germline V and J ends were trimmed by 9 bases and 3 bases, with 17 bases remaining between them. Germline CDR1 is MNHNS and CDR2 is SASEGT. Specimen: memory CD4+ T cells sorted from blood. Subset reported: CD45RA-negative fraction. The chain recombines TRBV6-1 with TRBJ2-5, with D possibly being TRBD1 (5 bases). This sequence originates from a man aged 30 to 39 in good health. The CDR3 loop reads CASIRSRAEETQYF. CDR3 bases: TGTGCCAGTATACGGTCCAGGGCTGAAGAGACCCAGTACTTC.